These 10 T cell receptor beta chains came from one sample sequenced in a study of human T cells and chemical hapten exposure. TCRdb fed the RACE reads into MiXCR, producing one record per CDR3 protein. Among 380,000 or so distinct CDR3 sequences listed, about 4.4% were seen once. Specified time point: patch test 1, 2 weeks after DPC sensitization. Described treatment: therapeutic diphenylcyclopropenone sensitization with weekly scalp DPC. Sequenced here: whole blood, sampled in connection with sensitization to the hapten diphenylcyclopropenone (DPC). Every receptor here comes from a woman between 45 and 65 years old with alopecia areata. Some clones in this sample may be carry-over from other donors' samples.

This clonotype was observed many times. This chain uses TRBV12-3 or TRBV12-4 with TRBJ1-1, with no clear D. The CDR3 runs 11 residues. V lost 6 bases and J 4 bases, leaving 6 bases between the germline ends. CDR3 in DNA: TGTGCCAGCAGCCAACTCACTGAAGCTTTCTTT. This codes for CASSQLTEAFF.

This clonotype was counted between two and nine times. This chain joins TRBV6-5 and TRBJ2-5, with a tentative D call TRBD2 (5 bases). The V end lost 2 bases, the J end lost 2 bases, and 6 bases lay between the germline ends. The CDR3 runs to 13 residues. Germline CDR1 MNHEY, CDR2 SVGAGI. The CDR3: CASSYTGQETQYF. The CDR3 coding sequence is TGTGCCAGCAGTTACACGGGGCAAGAGACCCAGTACTTC.

J is TRBJ2-7 and V is TRBV6-5; 8 bases agree with TRBD1. The CDR3 loop spans 12 amino acids. Losses at the gene ends were 7 bases for V and 6 bases for J; bases not matched to a gene: 5. CDR1 is MNHEY, CDR2 SVGAGI, per germline. Here the CDR3 DNA reads TGTGCCAGCAACCAGGGGGCGGGCGAGCAGTACTTC. Protein sequence: CASNQGAGEQYF.

This clonotype has at least ten counts. The V gene is TRBV18, the J gene TRBJ2-5; 7 positions agree with TRBD1. With V trimmed by 3 bases and J by 4 bases, 11 bases remained unmatched. CDR1 and CDR2 from the germline V gene are KGHSH and LQKENI. The CDR3 extends over 16 amino acids. As DNA, the CDR3 is TGTGCCAGCTCACCGAGAGGACAGGCAGGAGGAGAGACCCAGTACTTC. This gives the protein CASSPRGQAGGETQYF.

This clonotype was detected only a few times. This chain links TRBV7-3 with TRBJ2-1, with TRBD2 matching 8 bases. The CDR3 consists of 15 residues. Germline V lookup: CDR1 SGHTA, CDR2 FQGTGA. V shed 10 bases, J shed 8 bases, and the junction held 16 bases outside the gene matches. The CDR3, as DNA: TGTGCCACCGTACCAACCCCGGCGGGGGGAGATGAGCAGTTCTTC. Its translation: CATVPTPAGGDEQFF.

This clonotype has at least ten counts. This rearrangement joins TRBV29-1 to TRBJ2-5, with 7 bases aligning to TRBD1. CDR1 and CDR2 (germline): SQVTM, ANQGSEA. This CDR3 is 14 amino acids long. Trimming cost V 4 bases and J 7 bases; bases outside gene matches: 12. The CDR3 DNA reads TGCAGCGTTGTCCGGGACAGATACGCGGGGACCCAGTACTTC. The encoded protein is CSVVRDRYAGTQYF. The complete variable domain, with remaining parts taken from reference TRBV29-1 and TRBJ2-5, reads SAVISQKPSRDICQRGTSLTIQCQVDSQVTMMFWYRQQPGQSLTLIATANQGSEATYESGFVIDKFPISRPNLTFSTLTVSNMSPEDSSIYLCSVVRDRYAGTQYFGPGTRLLVL.

The J gene is TRBJ2-7, the V gene TRBV5-1; a possible D gene is TRBD1 (5 bases). CDR3 length: 13 amino acids. CDR1 is SGHRS and CDR2 is YFSETQ in the germline V gene. Trimming stripped 0 bases from V and 3 bases from J, with 7 bases between. CDR3 sequence reads: CASSLVGDYEQYF. For the CDR3, the DNA is TGCGCCAGCAGCTTGGTAGGGGACTACGAGCAGTACTTC. Based on the CDR3 plus reference TRBV5-1 and TRBJ2-7, the full variable domain is KAGVTQTPRYLIKTRGQQVTLSCSPISGHRSVSWYQQTPGQGLQFLFEYFSETQRNKGNFPGRFSGRQFSNSRSEMNVSTLELGDSALYLCASSLVGDYEQYFGPGTRLTVT.

The rearrangement joins TRBV4-2 to TRBJ2-1; D remains unclear. The CDR3 totals 16 residues. Trimming left V 0 bases short and J 3 bases short, with 12 bases between. Germline lookup yields CDR1 LGHNA and CDR2 YNFKEQ. The CDR3 here is CASSQDLNTYYNEQFF. The DNA for the CDR3 is TGTGCCAGCAGCCAAGATTTGAATACTTACTACAATGAGCAGTTCTTC.

This clonotype was detected ten times or more. This chain links TRBV6-5 with TRBJ1-1; TRBD1 aligns across 7 bases. After removal of 5 bases from V and 2 bases from J, the junction contained 11 bases not matched to a gene. CDR3 length equals 16 residues. Germline V gene sequence: CDR1 MNHEY, CDR2 SVGAGI. The CDR3 DNA follows: TGTGCCAGCAGTCCCCGACAGGGATTACTAAACACTGAAGCTTTCTTT. Its protein is CASSPRQGLLNTEAFF.

At least ten counts were recorded for this clonotype. The rearrangement uses TRBV20-1 and TRBJ1-6; D is uncertain. CDR1 DFQATT and CDR2 SNEGSKA come from the germline V gene (reference sequence). V lost 0 bases to trimming and J lost 0 bases, with 6 bases between them. The CDR3 has 15 residues. CDR3 amino acids: CSAREPSSYNSPLHF. As DNA, the CDR3 is TGCAGTGCTAGAGAACCCAGCTCCTATAATTCACCCCTCCACTTT.